This T cell receptor (beta chain) was recovered during a study of blood T cell repertoires in COVID-19. In the study overall: From the United States, Italy and Spain came samples of acute and convalescent COVID-19.

Original handling: Scientists estimated how many nucleated cells there were by amplifying reference gene primers. Sequenced by immunoSEQ multiplex PCR; TCRdb stores in-frame clones only, minus some. The V and J calls and the clone size are those of that table, but D and trimming were determined from the DNA. The profile shows tens of thousands of clones, 70% to 90% of them singletons. The CDR3 has 13 residues. Deletions cut 5 bases from V and 6 bases from J, with 14 bases between. The sample consisted of peripheral blood. The receptor comes from a woman aged 80 or over with acute or convalescent COVID-19. The chain carries TRBV12-3 or TRBV12-4 and TRBJ2-7; TRBD2 might be the D (6 bases). The DNA of the CDR3 is TGTGCCAGCAGTAAGACGACGGGAGCCGAGCAGTACTTC. It specifies CASSKTTGAEQYF.